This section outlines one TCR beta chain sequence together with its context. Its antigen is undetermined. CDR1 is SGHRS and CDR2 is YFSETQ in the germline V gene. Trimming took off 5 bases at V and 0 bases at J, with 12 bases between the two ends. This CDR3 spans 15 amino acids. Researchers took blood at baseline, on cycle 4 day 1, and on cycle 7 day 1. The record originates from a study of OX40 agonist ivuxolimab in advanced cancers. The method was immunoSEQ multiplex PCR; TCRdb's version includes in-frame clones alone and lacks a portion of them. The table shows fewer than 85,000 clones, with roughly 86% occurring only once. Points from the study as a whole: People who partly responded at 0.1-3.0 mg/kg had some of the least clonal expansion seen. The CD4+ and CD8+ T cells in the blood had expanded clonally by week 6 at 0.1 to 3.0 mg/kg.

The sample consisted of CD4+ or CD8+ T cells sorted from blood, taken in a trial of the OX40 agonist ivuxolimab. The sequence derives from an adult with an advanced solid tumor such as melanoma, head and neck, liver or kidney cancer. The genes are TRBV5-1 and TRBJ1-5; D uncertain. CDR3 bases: TGCGCCAGCAGACCGACCAGTAATAGCAATCAGCCCCAGCATTTT. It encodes CASRPTSNSNQPQHF.